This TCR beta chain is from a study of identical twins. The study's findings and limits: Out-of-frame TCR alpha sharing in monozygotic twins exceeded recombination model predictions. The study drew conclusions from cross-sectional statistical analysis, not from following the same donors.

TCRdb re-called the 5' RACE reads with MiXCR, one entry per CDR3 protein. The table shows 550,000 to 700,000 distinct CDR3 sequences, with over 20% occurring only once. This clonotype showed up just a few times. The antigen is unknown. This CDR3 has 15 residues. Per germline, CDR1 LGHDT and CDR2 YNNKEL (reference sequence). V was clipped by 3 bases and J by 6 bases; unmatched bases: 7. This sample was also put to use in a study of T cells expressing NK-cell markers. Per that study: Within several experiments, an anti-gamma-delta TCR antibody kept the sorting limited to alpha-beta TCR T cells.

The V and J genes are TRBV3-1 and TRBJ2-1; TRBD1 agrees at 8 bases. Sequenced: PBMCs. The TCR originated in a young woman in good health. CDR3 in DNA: TGTGCCAGCAGCCACCACGGGACAGGCCGCAATGAGCAGTTCTTC. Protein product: CASSHHGTGRNEQFF.